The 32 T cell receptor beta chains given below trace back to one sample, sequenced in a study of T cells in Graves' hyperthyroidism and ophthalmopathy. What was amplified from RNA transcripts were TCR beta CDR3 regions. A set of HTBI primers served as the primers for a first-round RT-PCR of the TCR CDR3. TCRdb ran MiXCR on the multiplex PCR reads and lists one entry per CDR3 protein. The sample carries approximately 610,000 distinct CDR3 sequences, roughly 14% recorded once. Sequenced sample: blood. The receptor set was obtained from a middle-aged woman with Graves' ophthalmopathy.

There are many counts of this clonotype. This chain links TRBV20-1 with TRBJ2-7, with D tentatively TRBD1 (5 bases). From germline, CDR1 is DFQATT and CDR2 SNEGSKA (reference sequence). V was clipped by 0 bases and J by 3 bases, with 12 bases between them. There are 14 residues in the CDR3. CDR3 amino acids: CSARDLRTNYEQYF. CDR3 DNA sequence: TGCAGTGCTAGAGATCTGCGGACAAACTACGAGCAGTACTTC.

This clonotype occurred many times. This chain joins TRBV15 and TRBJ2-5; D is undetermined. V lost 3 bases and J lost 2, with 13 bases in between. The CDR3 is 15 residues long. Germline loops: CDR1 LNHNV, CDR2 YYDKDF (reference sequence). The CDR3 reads CATSSQAILQETQYF. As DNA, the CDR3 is TGTGCCACCAGCAGCCAGGCTATCCTTCAAGAGACCCAGTACTTC.

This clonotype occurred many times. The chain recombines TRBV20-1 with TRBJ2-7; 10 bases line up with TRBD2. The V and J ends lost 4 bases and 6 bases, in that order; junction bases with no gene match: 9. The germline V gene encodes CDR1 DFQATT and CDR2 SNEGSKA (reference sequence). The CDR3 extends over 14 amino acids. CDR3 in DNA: TGCAGTGCTAAGCCCGGGACTAGCGCCTCCGAGCAGTACTTC. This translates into CSAKPGTSASEQYF.

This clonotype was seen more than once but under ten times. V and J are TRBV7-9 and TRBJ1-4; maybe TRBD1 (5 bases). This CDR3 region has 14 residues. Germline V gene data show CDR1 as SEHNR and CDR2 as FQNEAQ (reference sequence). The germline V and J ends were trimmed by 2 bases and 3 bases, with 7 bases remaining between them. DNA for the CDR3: TGTGCCAGCAGCTTAACGGGGGCTAATGAAAAACTGTTTTTT. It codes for CASSLTGANEKLFF.

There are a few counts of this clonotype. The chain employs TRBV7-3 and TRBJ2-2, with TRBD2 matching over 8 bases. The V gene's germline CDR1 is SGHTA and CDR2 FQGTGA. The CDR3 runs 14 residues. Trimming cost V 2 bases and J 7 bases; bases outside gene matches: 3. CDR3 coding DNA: TGTGCCAGCAGCTTAGGGACTAGTATCGGGGAGCTGTTTTTT. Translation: CASSLGTSIGELFF.

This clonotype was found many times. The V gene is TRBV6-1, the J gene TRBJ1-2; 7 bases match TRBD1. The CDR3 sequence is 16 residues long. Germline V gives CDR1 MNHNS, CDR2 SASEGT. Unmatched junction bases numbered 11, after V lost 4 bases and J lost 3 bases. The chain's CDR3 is CASSGLLTGLDYGYTF. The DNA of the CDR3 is TGTGCCAGCAGTGGACTTTTGACAGGGTTGGACTATGGCTACACCTTC.

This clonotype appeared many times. The CDR3 spells CASSLHPNSGSSSYEQYF. CDR3 DNA: TGCGCCAGCAGCCTCCACCCTAATAGCGGGAGCTCCTCCTACGAGCAGTACTTC. This rearrangement joins TRBV5-1 to TRBJ2-7, with 9 bases matching TRBD2. The CDR3 loop spans 18 amino acids. The V and J ends lost 4 bases and 0 bases, in that order; junction bases with no gene match: 14. Germline V gene data show CDR1 as SGHRS and CDR2 as YFSETQ.

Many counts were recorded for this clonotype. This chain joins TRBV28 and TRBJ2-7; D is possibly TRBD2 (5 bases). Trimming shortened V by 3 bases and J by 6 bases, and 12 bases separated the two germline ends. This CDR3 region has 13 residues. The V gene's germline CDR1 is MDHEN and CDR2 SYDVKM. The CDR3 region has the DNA TGTGCCAGCAGTTTCACGGGATCGTCCGAGCAGTACTTC. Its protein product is CASSFTGSSEQYF. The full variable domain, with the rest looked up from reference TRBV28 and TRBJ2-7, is DVKVTQSSRYLVKRTGEKVFLECVQDMDHENMFWYRQDPGLGLRLIYFSYDVKMKEKGDIPEGYSVSREKKERFSLILESASTNQTSMYLCASSFTGSSEQYFGPGTRLTVT.

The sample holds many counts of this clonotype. CDR3 residues: CASSLTDTRYEQYF. CDR3 nucleotide sequence: TGTGCCAGCAGCCTTACGGACACCCGCTACGAGCAGTACTTC. V and J are TRBV7-8 and TRBJ2-7; D is possibly TRBD1 (5 bases). The CDR3 consists of 14 residues. V lost 5 bases and J lost 3, with 14 bases in between. CDR1 and CDR2 (germline): SGHVS, FQNEAQ. Filled out from reference TRBV7-8 and TRBJ2-7, the complete variable domain reads GAGVSQSPRYKVAKRGQDVALRCDPISGHVSLFWYQQALGQGPEFLTYFQNEAQLDKSGLPSDRFFAERPEGSVSTLKIQRTQQEDSAVYLCASSLTDTRYEQYFGPGTRLTVT.

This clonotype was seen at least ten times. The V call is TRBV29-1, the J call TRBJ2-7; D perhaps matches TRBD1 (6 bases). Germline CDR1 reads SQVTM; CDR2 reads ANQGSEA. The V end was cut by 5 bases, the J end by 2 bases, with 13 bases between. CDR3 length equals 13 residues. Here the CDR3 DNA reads TGCAGCGTTTCGACAGGTTCCCCCTACGAGCAGTACTTC. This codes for CSVSTGSPYEQYF.

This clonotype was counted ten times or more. The DNA of the CDR3 is TGTGCTAGTGGTTTGGAGTATGGCTACACCTTC. Translated, it gives CASGLEYGYTF. The chain combines TRBV12-5 with TRBJ1-2; no clear D gene. Trimming shortened V by 1 base and J by 5 bases, and 2 bases separated the two germline ends. This CDR3 is 11 amino acids long. Germline CDR1 LGHNT, CDR2 FRNRAP.

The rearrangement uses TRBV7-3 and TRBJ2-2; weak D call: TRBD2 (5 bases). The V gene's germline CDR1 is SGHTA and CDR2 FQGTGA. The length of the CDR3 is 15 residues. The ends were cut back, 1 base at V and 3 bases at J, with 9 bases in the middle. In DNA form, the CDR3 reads TGTGCCAGCAGCTTAAACGGGGTGGACACCGGGGAGCTGTTTTTT. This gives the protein CASSLNGVDTGELFF.

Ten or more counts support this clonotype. This CDR3 reads CASSLRRVVETQYF. DNA of the CDR3: TGTGCCAGCAGCTTAAGGAGGGTTGTGGAGACCCAGTACTTC. V gene TRBV7-2 combines with J gene TRBJ2-5, with D tentatively TRBD2 (6 bases). The CDR3 loop spans 14 amino acids. V was pared by 2 bases and J by 5 bases, with 12 bases between. Looked up from germline, CDR1 is SGHTA and CDR2 is FQGNSA. The entire variable domain, with the rest obtained from reference TRBV7-2 and TRBJ2-5, is as follows: GAGVSQSPSNKVTEKGKDVELRCDPISGHTALYWYRQSLGQGLEFLIYFQGNSAPDKSGLPSDRFSAERTGGSVSTLTIQRTQQEDSAVYLCASSLRRVVETQYFGPGTRLLVL.

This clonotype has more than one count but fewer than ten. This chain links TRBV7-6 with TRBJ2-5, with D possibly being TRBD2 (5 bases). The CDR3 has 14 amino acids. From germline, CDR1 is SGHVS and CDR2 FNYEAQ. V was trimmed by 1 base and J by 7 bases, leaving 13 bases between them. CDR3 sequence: CASSLESAEGTQYF. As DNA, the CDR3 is TGTGCCAGCAGCTTAGAGTCGGCTGAGGGGACCCAGTACTTC.

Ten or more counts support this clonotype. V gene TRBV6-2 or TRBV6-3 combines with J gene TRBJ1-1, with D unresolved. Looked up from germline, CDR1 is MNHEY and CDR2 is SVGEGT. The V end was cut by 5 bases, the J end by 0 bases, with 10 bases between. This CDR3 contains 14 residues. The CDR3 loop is CASSTPGLNTEAFF. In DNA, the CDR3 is TGTGCCAGCAGTACACCAGGACTGAACACTGAAGCTTTCTTT.

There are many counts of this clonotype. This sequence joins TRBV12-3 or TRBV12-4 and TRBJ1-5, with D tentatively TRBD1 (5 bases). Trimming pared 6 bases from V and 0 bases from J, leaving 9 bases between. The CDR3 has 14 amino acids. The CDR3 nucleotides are TGTGCCAGCAGAACAGGAGGTAGCAATCAGCCCCAGCATTTT. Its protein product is CASRTGGSNQPQHF.

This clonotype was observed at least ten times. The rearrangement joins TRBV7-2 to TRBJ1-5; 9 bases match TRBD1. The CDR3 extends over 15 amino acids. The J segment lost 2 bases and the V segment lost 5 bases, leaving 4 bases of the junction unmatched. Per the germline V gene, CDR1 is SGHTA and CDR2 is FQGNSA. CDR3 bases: TGTGCCAGCAGCCGGACAGGGGAGGGCAATCAGCCCCAGCATTTT. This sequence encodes CASSRTGEGNQPQHF.

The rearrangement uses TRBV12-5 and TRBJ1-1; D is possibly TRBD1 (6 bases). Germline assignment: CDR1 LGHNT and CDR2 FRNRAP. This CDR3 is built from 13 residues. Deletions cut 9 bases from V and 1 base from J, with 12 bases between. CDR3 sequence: CASARDTNTEAFF. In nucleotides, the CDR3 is TGTGCTAGCGCCAGGGACACGAACACTGAAGCTTTCTTT.

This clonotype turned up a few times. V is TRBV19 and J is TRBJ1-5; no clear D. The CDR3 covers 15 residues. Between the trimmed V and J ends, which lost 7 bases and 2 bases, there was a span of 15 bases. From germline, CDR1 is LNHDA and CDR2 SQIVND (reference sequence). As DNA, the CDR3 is TGTGCCAGTAACCCTACGTGGGGTGGCAATCAGCCCCAGCATTTT. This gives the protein CASNPTWGGNQPQHF.

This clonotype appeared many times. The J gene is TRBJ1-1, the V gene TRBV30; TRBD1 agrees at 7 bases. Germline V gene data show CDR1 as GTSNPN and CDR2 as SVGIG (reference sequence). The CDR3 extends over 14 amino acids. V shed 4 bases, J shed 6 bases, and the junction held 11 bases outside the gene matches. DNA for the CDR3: TGTGCCTGGACCCATCAGGGGGGTTTAGCTGAAGCTTTCTTT. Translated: CAWTHQGGLAEAFF.

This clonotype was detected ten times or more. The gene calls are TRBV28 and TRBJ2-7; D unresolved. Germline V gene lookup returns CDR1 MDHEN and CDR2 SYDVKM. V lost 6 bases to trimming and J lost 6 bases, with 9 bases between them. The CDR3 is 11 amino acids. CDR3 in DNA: TGTGCCAGCAGCTGGACCTTCGAGCAGTACTTC. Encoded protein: CASSWTFEQYF.

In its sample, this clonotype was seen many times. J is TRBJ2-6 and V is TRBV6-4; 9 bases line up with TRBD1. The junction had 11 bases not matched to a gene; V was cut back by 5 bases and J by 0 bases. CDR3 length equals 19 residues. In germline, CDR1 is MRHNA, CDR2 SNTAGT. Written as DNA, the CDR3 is TGTGCCAGCAGTCCTATTCGGGGACAGGGAATCTCTGGGGCCAACGTCCTGACTTTC. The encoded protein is CASSPIRGQGISGANVLTF.

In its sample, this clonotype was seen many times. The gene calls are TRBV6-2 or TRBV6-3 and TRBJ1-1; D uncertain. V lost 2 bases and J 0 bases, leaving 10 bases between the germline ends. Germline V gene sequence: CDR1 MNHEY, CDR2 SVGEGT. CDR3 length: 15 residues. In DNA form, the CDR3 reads TGTGCCAGCAGTTACGGGTTGCATCTGAACACTGAAGCTTTCTTT. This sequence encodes CASSYGLHLNTEAFF.

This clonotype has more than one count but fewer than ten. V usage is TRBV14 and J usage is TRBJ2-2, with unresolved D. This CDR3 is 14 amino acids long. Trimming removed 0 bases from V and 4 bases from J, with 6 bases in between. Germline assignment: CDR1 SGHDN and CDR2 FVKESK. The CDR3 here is CASSQEGGTGELFF. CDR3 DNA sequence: TGTGCCAGCAGCCAAGAAGGCGGCACCGGGGAGCTGTTTTTT.

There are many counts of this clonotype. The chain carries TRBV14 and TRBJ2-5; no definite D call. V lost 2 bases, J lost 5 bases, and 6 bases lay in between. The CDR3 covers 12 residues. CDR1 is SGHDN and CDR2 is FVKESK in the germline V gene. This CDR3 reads CASSQLRETQYF. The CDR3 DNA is TGTGCCAGCAGCCAACTCCGGGAGACCCAGTACTTC.

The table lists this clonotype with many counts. As DNA, the CDR3 is TGTGCCAGCAGAGACCGGGACAGGGGAACTGAAGCTTTCTTT. Translating gives CASRDRDRGTEAFF. The chain links TRBV6-4 to TRBJ1-1; 10 bases align to TRBD1. The ends lost 6 bases at V and 5 bases at J; junction bases unmatched: 6. The CDR3 totals 14 residues. CDR1 is MRHNA, CDR2 SNTAGT, per germline.

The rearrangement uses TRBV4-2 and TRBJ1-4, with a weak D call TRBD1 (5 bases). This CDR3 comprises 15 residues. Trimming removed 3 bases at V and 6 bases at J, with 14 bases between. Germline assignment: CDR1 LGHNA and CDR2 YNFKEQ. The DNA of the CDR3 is TGTGCCAGCAGCCAGACAGAGAGGACTGATGAAAAACTGTTTTTT. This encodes CASSQTERTDEKLFF.

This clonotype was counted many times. CDR3 sequence: CASSLGQITEAFF. DNA for the CDR3: TGTGCCAGCAGCTTGGGGCAGATCACTGAAGCTTTCTTT. The V call is TRBV7-3, the J call TRBJ1-1, with a possible D match to TRBD1 (5 bases). There are 13 residues in the CDR3. V was cut by 3 bases and J by 4 bases, with 9 bases left in between. CDR1 SGHTA and CDR2 FQGTGA come from the germline V gene.

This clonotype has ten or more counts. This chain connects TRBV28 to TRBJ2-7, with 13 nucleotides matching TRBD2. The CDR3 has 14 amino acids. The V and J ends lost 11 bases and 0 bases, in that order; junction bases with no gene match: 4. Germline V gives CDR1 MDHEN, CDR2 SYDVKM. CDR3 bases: TGTGCCTCGGGGACTAGCGGGATCTCCTACGAGCAGTACTTC. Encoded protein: CASGTSGISYEQYF.

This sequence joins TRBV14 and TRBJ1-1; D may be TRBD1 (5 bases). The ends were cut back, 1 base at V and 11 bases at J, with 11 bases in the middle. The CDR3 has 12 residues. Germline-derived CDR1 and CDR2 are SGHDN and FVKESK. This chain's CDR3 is CASSQGQGGAFF. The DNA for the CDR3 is TGTGCCAGCAGCCAAGGGCAGGGCGGTGCTTTCTTT.

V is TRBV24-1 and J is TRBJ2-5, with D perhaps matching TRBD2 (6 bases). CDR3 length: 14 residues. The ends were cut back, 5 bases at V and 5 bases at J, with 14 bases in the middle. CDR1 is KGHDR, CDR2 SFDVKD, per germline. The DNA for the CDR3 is TGTGCCACCAGTGGTCTACAGGAGGGGGAGACCCAGTACTTC. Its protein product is CATSGLQEGETQYF.

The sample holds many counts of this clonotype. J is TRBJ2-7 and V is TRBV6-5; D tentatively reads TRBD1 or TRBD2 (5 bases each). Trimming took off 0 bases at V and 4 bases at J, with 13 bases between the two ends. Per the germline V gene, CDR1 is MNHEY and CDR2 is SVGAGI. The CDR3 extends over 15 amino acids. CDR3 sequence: CASSYSRGPFYEQYF. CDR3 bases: TGTGCCAGCAGTTACTCGAGGGGTCCCTTTTACGAGCAGTACTTC.